This TCR beta chain was sequenced in a study of response to subunit inactivated influenza vaccine. A word on this clonotype: The antigen is not known.

From germline, CDR1 is LNHDA and CDR2 SQIVND (reference sequence). The CDR3 spans 14 residues. V lost 3 bases and J 1 base, leaving 9 bases between the germline ends. MiXCR was run by TCRdb on the RT-PCR reads, yielding one entry per CDR3 protein. Of more than 200,000 distinct CDR3 sequences in the sample, more than 9% were seen once. Study conclusions and caveats: It was the authors' suggestion that each seasonal influenza vaccination recruits few new T cells.

V gene TRBV19 combines with J gene TRBJ2-5; either TRBD1 or TRBD2 may fit D (5 bases each). The source was non-naive T cells sorted from PBMCs, collected less than 15 days before vaccination. This receptor was taken from a man aged 50-59 years who received an inactivated influenza vaccine. CDR3 residues: CASSIGTSQETQYF. In nucleotides, the CDR3 is TGTGCCAGTAGTATTGGGACCAGCCAAGAGACCCAGTACTTC.